This T cell receptor beta chain emerged from a study of blood T cells in healthy people across ages. The CDR3 runs to 12 residues. CDR1 and CDR2 (germline): DFQATT, SNEGSKA (reference sequence). Combining a sample-barcoded 5' primer with a J-beta primer mix, a second PCR ran for 7 to 11 cycles. TCRdb ran MiXCR on the 5' RACE reads and lists one entry per CDR3 protein. The data show around 820,000 distinct CDR3 sequences, roughly 25% seen once. This clonotype has just a few counts. One end of the junction fails to match germline, which may point to a read error. These data were also reused for a study on T cells of mothers and their children.

The material sequenced was blood. The rearrangement uses TRBV20-1 and TRBJ2-1; D tentatively reads TRBD1 or TRBD2 (6 bases each). This sequence was found in a boy younger than 18 in good health. The CDR3 is CGASLGGYEQFF. CDR3 coding DNA: TGCGGTGCTAGCCTAGGGGGGTATGAGCAGTTCTTC.